This TCR beta chain was captured in a study of cytomegalovirus exposure and HLA in healthy donors. Study-level results: TCR beta sequences reportedly predicted most subjects' HLA-A and HLA-B alleles accurately. Later genetic work tied a missense DCLRE1C variant to beta-chain V and J trimming.

This clone has just one count. Its antigen is as yet unknown. A multiplex PCR was run with 60 Vbeta primers and 13 Jbeta primers. Here immunoSEQ multiplex PCR was the method, and the copy in TCRdb shows in-frame clones only, minus some. The sample yields some 100,000 clones, approximately 84% seen once. V dropped 0 bases and J dropped 4 bases, with 8 bases sitting between them. Germline-derived CDR1 and CDR2 are SGDLS and YYNGEE. The CDR3 runs 14 residues. Nominal health characterized the donors when sampled, though unrecorded immune exposures were likely. Material for sequencing was PBMCs. The gene calls are TRBV9 and TRBJ1-5; D gene uncertain. The source of this sequence is a man younger than 30 in good health and CMV-seronegative. This chain's CDR3 is CASSVVAENQPQHF. CDR3 DNA: TGTGCCAGCAGCGTAGTGGCAGAAAATCAGCCCCAGCATTTT.